One and the same sample provided the 2 T cell receptor beta chains below, sequenced in a study of blood T cell repertoires in COVID-19. Profiling relied on immunoSEQ multiplex PCR, and the TCRdb table lists in-frame clones only, not all of them. The data contain 150,000 to 200,000 clones, roughly four fifths of them singletons. Sequencing was carried out using peripheral blood. All receptors come from a woman in her 70s with COVID-19, enrolled during active disease.

The chain uses TRBV6-2 or TRBV6-3 and TRBJ2-7; 9 bases map to TRBD1. The CDR3 runs 16 residues. J gave up 0 bases and V 5 bases, and 8 bases lay outside the gene matches. CDR1 is MNHEY, CDR2 SVGEGT, per germline. The CDR3 DNA reads TGTGCCAGCAGTGACCCCGGACAGGGGAGCTCCTACGAGCAGTACTTC. Translated, it gives CASSDPGQGSSYEQYF.

This clone was recorded once. The rearrangement joins TRBV7-2 to TRBJ1-3; 7 nucleotides align to TRBD1. Germline assignment: CDR1 SGHTA and CDR2 FQGNSA. V gave up 3 bases and J gave up 5 bases; unmatched junction bases: 4. The CDR3 is 14 amino acids. CDR3 nucleotides: TGTGCCAGCAGCTTTACGACAGGGCGAAACACCATATATTTT. Translated: CASSFTTGRNTIYF.